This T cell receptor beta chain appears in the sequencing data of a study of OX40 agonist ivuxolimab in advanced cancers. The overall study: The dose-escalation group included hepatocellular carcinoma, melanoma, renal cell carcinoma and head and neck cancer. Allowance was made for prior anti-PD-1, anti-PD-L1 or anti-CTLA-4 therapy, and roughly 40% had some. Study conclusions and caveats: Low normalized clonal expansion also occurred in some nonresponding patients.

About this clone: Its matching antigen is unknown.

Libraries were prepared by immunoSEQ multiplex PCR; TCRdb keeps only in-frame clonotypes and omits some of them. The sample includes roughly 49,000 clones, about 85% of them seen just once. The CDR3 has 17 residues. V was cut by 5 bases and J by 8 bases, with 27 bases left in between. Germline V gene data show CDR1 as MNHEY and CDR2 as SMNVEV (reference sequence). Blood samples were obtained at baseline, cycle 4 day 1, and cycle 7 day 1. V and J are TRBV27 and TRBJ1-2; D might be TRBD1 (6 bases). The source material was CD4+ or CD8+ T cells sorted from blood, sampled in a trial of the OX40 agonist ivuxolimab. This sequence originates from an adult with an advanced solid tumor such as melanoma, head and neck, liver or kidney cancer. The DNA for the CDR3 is TGTGCCAGCAGTCCCCGCCCTGGGGACGGGGGCAGGGGAGGCTACACCTTC. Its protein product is CASSPRPGDGGRGGYTF.